The 16 T cell receptor beta chains listed next were all sequenced from one sample in a study of T-cell reconstitution after alpha-beta-depleted transplantation in children. Unique molecular identifiers were incorporated during preparation of the TCRbeta library. TCRdb reprocessed the PCR reads with MiXCR, giving one entry per CDR3 protein. Found here are about 460,000 distinct CDR3 sequences, 11% of them singletons; the top ten hold 13% to 15%. The sample here was PBMCs, mostly from graft donor cells, taken 180 days after TCRalphabeta/CD19-depleted stem cell transplant. The receptors were gathered from a female patient aged 2-9 years who had a stem cell transplant for aplastic anemia, so the T cells may come from the graft donor.

This clonotype was found a few times. The chain uses TRBV28 and TRBJ1-2; tentative D call: TRBD1 (6 bases). This CDR3 spans 13 amino acids. Germline V CDR1 and CDR2: MDHEN, SYDVKM. V was cut by 6 bases and J by 7 bases, with 15 bases left in between. The CDR3 here is CASSPGGPGGYTF. CDR3 sequence (DNA): TGTGCCAGCAGCCCCGGGGGGCCCGGTGGCTACACCTTC.

This clonotype was counted at least ten times. This chain joins TRBV7-2 and TRBJ1-1, with 10 bases lining up with TRBD1. J was trimmed by 6 bases and V by 5 bases; bases with no gene match: 9. Germline loops: CDR1 SGHTA, CDR2 FQGNSA. This CDR3 comprises 15 residues. In DNA form, the CDR3 reads TGTGCCAGCAGCCCAGACAGGGGGCGGGGCGCTGAAGCTTTCTTT. This translates into CASSPDRGRGAEAFF.

This clonotype has more than one count but fewer than ten. The J gene is TRBJ2-1, the V gene TRBV7-7; 10 bases align to TRBD2. This CDR3 has 15 residues. CDR1 and CDR2 (germline): SSHAT, FNYEAQ (reference sequence). J was trimmed by 5 bases and V by 5 bases; bases with no gene match: 6. The CDR3 coding sequence is TGTGCCAGCAGCGGGGGACTAGCGCCCGACAATGAGCAGTTCTTC. Translation gives CASSGGLAPDNEQFF.

In its sample, this clonotype was seen a few times. V usage is TRBV3-1 and J usage is TRBJ2-2; D not resolved. CDR3 length: 13 residues. The germline V and J ends were trimmed by 4 bases and 6 bases, with 9 bases remaining between them. Germline lookup yields CDR1 LGHDT and CDR2 YNNKEL (reference sequence). The CDR3 nucleotides are TGTGCCAGCAGCCTAAGGCCATCCGGGGAGCTGTTTTTT. It specifies CASSLRPSGELFF.

This clonotype was observed a few times. The genes are TRBV14 and TRBJ2-1, with D maybe TRBD2 (5 bases). The CDR3 loop spans 15 amino acids. Deletions cut 6 bases from V and 0 bases from J, with 12 bases between. The germline CDR1 and CDR2 sequences are SGHDN and FVKESK. CDR3 sequence reads: CASRMDSSSYNEQFF. CDR3 nucleotide sequence: TGTGCCAGCAGAATGGACTCGAGCTCCTACAATGAGCAGTTCTTC.

CDR3 protein: CASSLQGFASYEQYF. The CDR3 DNA sequence: TGTGCCAGCAGTTTACAGGGGTTCGCCTCCTACGAGCAGTACTTC. V usage is TRBV27 and J usage is TRBJ2-7, with D perhaps matching TRBD1 (6 bases). The CDR3 totals 15 residues. V was shortened by 2 bases and J by 0 bases, with 11 bases between the two germline ends. Germline V CDR1 and CDR2: MNHEY, SMNVEV (reference sequence).

The rearrangement uses TRBV11-2 and TRBJ2-1, with D unclear. There are 13 residues in the CDR3. Germline CDR1 is SGHAT and CDR2 is FQNNGV. V lost 5 bases, J lost 8 bases, and 13 bases lay in between. CDR3 sequence: CASSAPPMYEQFF. CDR3 nucleotides: TGTGCCAGCAGCGCCCCCCCGATGTATGAGCAGTTCTTC.

This clonotype was picked up a small number of times. The rearrangement uses TRBV7-6 and TRBJ2-1, with D possibly matching TRBD2 (6 bases). V lost 5 bases and J 8 bases, leaving 16 bases between the germline ends. The CDR3 has 14 amino acids. CDR1 SGHVS and CDR2 FNYEAQ come from the germline V gene. The CDR3: CASSPRRGADEQFF. The CDR3 DNA reads TGTGCCAGCAGCCCGAGGAGGGGAGCCGATGAGCAGTTCTTC.

The table lists this clonotype with a count of one. The gene calls are TRBV5-6 and TRBJ2-7; tentative D call: TRBD2 (6 bases). Trimming took 2 bases from V and 0 from J, leaving 12 bases between them. Germline V gives CDR1 SGHDT, CDR2 YYEEEE. There are 15 residues in the CDR3. The CDR3 nucleotides are TGTGCCAGCAGCTTACCGGGGGTCAGCTCCTACGAGCAGTACTTC. Residues: CASSLPGVSSYEQYF.

The rearrangement links TRBV29-1 to TRBJ2-5; D possibly matches TRBD1 or TRBD2 (7 bases each). The CDR3 loop spans 13 amino acids. Trimming pared 6 bases from V and 4 bases from J, leaving 15 bases between. Germline V gene lookup returns CDR1 SQVTM and CDR2 ANQGSEA. The CDR3 sequence is CSVPQGGAETQYF. As DNA, the CDR3 is TGCAGCGTCCCTCAGGGGGGGGCAGAGACCCAGTACTTC.

The chain couples TRBV29-1 to TRBJ2-3, with 9 bases aligning to TRBD2. This CDR3 is 16 amino acids long. The V gene's germline CDR1 is SQVTM and CDR2 ANQGSEA. Germline trimming cut 1 base from V and 6 bases from J; bases unmatched to any gene: 11. CDR3 in DNA: TGCAGCGTTGAAGGATATAGCGGGGGAGTGGTGGATACGCAGTATTTT. It is translated as CSVEGYSGGVVDTQYF.

This clonotype has ten or more counts. The rearrangement joins TRBV5-1 to TRBJ2-5, with D hard to call. This CDR3 contains 13 residues. Between the trimmed V and J ends, which lost 3 bases and 2 bases, there was a span of 8 bases. CDR1 is SGHRS, CDR2 YFSETQ, per germline. As DNA, the CDR3 is TGCGCCAGCAGCTCATCCCCTCAAGAGACCCAGTACTTC. Its protein is CASSSSPQETQYF.

The chain employs TRBV24-1 and TRBJ2-7; 11 bases are a match to TRBD2. Germline V gene sequence: CDR1 KGHDR, CDR2 SFDVKD. Trimming took 9 bases from V and 3 from J; bases not matched to a gene: 12. The CDR3 length is 16 residues. The CDR3 spells CATGASGRPKVYEQYV. The CDR3 coding sequence is TGTGCCACCGGGGCTAGCGGGAGGCCCAAAGTCTACGAGCAGTACGTC.

This clonotype was counted only a few times. V gene TRBV9 combines with J gene TRBJ1-2; no clear D gene. CDR1 SGDLS and CDR2 YYNGEE come from the germline V gene. Trimming removed 3 bases at V and 3 bases at J, with 6 bases between. CDR3 length: 12 amino acids. The CDR3, as DNA: TGTGCCAGCAGCGACCAGTACTATGGCTACACCTTC. Translated, it gives CASSDQYYGYTF.

This clonotype was seen ten or more times. The V and J genes are TRBV7-9 and TRBJ2-5, with 7 bases aligning to TRBD1. The V segment lost 1 base and the J segment 5 bases; nucleotides outside the gene matches: 4. Germline values: CDR1 SEHNR, CDR2 FQNEAQ (reference sequence). This CDR3 has 14 amino acids. The CDR3 DNA follows: TGTGCCAGCAGCTTAGACGACAGGGTGGAGACCCAGTACTTC. Translating gives CASSLDDRVETQYF.

V and J are TRBV9 and TRBJ1-4; D possibly corresponds to TRBD1 (5 bases). The V gene lost 3 bases and the J gene lost 7 bases, with 13 bases spanning the gap. The CDR3 runs 14 residues. In germline, CDR1 is SGDLS, CDR2 YYNGEE. CDR3 amino acids: CASSGGGIAEKLFF. The CDR3, as DNA: TGTGCCAGCAGCGGGGGGGGTATCGCTGAAAAACTGTTTTTT. Combining the CDR3 with reference TRBV9 and TRBJ1-4 gives the whole variable domain DSGVTQTPKHLITATGQRVTLRCSPRSGDLSVYWYQQSLDQGLQFLIQYYNGEERAKGNILERFSAQQFPDLHSELNLSSLELGDSALYFCASSGGGIAEKLFFGSGTQLSVL.